This passage covers 10 T cell receptor beta chains from one sample sequenced in a study of shared clonotypes between healthy human individuals. Data came from immunoSEQ multiplex PCR; TCRdb stores just in-frame clones and leaves some out. The sample records 800,000 to 1,200,000 clones, about 80% being singletons. Sequences were obtained from memory CD4+ T cells from PBMCs. Subset described: CD45RA-negative fraction. These receptors came from a man between 18 and 29 years old in good health. Some clones in this sample may be carry-over from other donors' samples.

The CDR3 nucleotides read TGTGCCAGCAGCTCTAGCGGGAGCTCCTACGAGCAGTACTTC. Its translation: CASSSSGSSYEQYF. The chain recombines TRBV25-1 with TRBJ2-7, with TRBD2 identical over 10 bases. CDR3 length equals 14 residues. J lost 0 bases, V lost 6 bases, and 2 bases had no gene match. Germline loops: CDR1 MGHDK, CDR2 SYGVNS.

This chain links TRBV5-1 with TRBJ2-1, with D perhaps being TRBD1 or TRBD2 (6 bases each). Germline V gives CDR1 SGHRS, CDR2 YFSETQ. CDR3 size: 15 residues. Between the trimmed V and J ends, which lost 0 bases and 4 bases, there was a span of 11 bases. The CDR3 reads CASSLEGGKYNEQFF. In DNA, the CDR3 is TGCGCCAGCAGCTTGGAAGGGGGGAAATACAATGAGCAGTTCTTC.

This chain uses TRBV7-2 with TRBJ1-2; D is perhaps TRBD1 (6 bases). The CDR3 is made up of 16 amino acids. Trimming removed 5 bases at V and 6 bases at J, with 22 bases between. CDR1 is SGHTA, CDR2 FQGNSA, per germline. DNA of the CDR3: TGTGCCAGCAGCCCCACGGTCGCCAGGGGAAACGATGGCTACACCTTC. The encoded protein is CASSPTVARGNDGYTF.

This clone was seen a handful of times. The CDR3 is CASSWPWGGRSGAEQFF. DNA for the CDR3: TGTGCCAGCAGCTGGCCGTGGGGCGGGAGGAGTGGTGCTGAGCAGTTCTTC. The genes are TRBV5-4 and TRBJ2-1, with 8 bases fitting TRBD2. The ends lost 3 bases at V and 9 bases at J; junction bases unmatched: 17. Germline CDR1 SGHNT, CDR2 YYREEE (reference sequence). The CDR3 sequence is 17 residues long.

This clone was picked up a small number of times. The chain carries TRBV7-2 and TRBJ1-2, with D hard to call. This CDR3 is 15 amino acids long. V shed 2 bases and J shed 4 bases, with 14 bases lying between them. Germline V gene data show CDR1 as SGHTA and CDR2 as FQGNSA. The CDR3 nucleotides read TGTGCCAGCAGCTTAAGGCGGGCCCCGTCCTATGGCTACACCTTC. This codes for CASSLRRAPSYGYTF.

This clone was detected only a few times. The V and J genes are TRBV5-1 and TRBJ2-7; D not certain. The CDR3 loop spans 13 amino acids. Germline V gives CDR1 SGHRS, CDR2 YFSETQ. The ends were cut back, 0 bases at V and 5 bases at J, with 9 bases in the middle. CDR3 amino acids: CASSLEANHEQYF. The DNA for the CDR3 is TGCGCCAGCAGCTTGGAGGCAAACCACGAGCAGTACTTC.

The J gene is TRBJ1-2, the V gene TRBV9, with a tentative D call TRBD1 (5 bases). Between the trimmed V and J ends, which lost 0 bases and 5 bases, there was a span of 11 bases. The CDR3 runs to 14 residues. Germline CDR1 SGDLS, CDR2 YYNGEE. The CDR3 loop reads CASSVEGWGYGYTF. The CDR3 region has the DNA TGTGCCAGCAGCGTAGAAGGGTGGGGGTATGGCTACACCTTC.

The chain uses TRBV2 and TRBJ2-1; 10 nucleotides match TRBD2. This CDR3 is built from 14 residues. CDR1 is SNHLY, CDR2 FYNNEI, per germline. V shed 7 bases, J shed 12 bases, and the junction held 12 bases outside the gene matches. The CDR3 region is CASMGLASPFRQFF. CDR3 nucleotides: TGTGCCAGCATGGGACTAGCGTCGCCATTCAGGCAGTTCTTC.

This clone appeared a few times. The gene calls are TRBV2 and TRBJ1-5, with a possible D match to TRBD1 (5 bases). The CDR3 has 13 amino acids. The germline V gene has CDR1 SNHLY and CDR2 FYNNEI. Between the trimmed V and J ends, which lost 7 bases and 6 bases, there was a span of 13 bases. CDR3 DNA: TGTGCCAGCAATCGGGGGGTTGGTCAGCCCCAGCATTTT. Its protein product is CASNRGVGQPQHF.

The gene calls are TRBV14 and TRBJ2-1; the match to TRBD2 covers 11 bases. This CDR3 has 15 residues. CDR1 and CDR2 from the germline V gene are SGHDN and FVKESK. The ends lost 4 bases at V and 4 bases at J; junction bases unmatched: 3. The CDR3, as DNA: TGTGCCAGCAGCCTGGGACTAGCGGAGTACAATGAGCAGTTCTTC. As protein: CASSLGLAEYNEQFF.